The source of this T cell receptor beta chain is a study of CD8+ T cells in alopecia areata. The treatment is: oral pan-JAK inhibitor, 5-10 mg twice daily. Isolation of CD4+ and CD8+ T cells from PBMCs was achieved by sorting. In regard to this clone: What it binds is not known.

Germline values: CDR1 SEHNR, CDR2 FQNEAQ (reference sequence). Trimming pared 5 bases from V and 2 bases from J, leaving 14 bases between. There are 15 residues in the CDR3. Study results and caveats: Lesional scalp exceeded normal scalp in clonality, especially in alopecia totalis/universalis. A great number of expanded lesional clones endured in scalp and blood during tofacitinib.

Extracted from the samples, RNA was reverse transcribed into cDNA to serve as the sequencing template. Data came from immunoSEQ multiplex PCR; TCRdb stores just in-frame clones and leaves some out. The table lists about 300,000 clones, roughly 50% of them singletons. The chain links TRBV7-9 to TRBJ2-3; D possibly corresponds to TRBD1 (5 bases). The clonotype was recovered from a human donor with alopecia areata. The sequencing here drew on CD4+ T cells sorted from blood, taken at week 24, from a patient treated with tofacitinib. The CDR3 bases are TGTGCCAGCAGCCCTTACTTAGGGGACACAGATACGCAGTATTTT. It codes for CASSPYLGDTDTQYF.